This T cell receptor (beta chain) was observed in a study of siplizumab effects on memory and regulatory T cells. The germline V gene encodes CDR1 SGHDT and CDR2 YYEEEE. This CDR3 region has 12 residues. With 0 bases removed from V and 10 bases from J, the gap between germline ends came to 8 bases. Measured with immunoSEQ multiplex PCR; TCRdb has only the in-frame clones, and not every one. The sample holds about 91,000 clones, 93% seen once. The rearrangement links TRBV5-6 to TRBJ2-1; maybe TRBD2 (6 bases). This receptor was taken from a human donor in good health. Sequenced: CD8+ T cells sorted from blood. CDR3 residues: CASSLGLAEQFF. Written as DNA, the CDR3 is TGTGCCAGCAGCTTGGGGCTAGCGGAGCAGTTCTTC.